Given below is one T cell receptor (beta chain) in context. It lacks a known antigen. Qualities for individual bases were not recorded, and no much larger clone is one base off. This CDR3 is also generated by other DNA sequences in the sample. This specimen comes from a study of Tregs in tolerant kidney transplant recipients (dated by TCRdb to the late 2010s). Study-level background: Additional Treg samples were obtained from a roughly three-day mixed lymphocyte reaction with belatacept, with some samples followed by a roughly five-day donor restimulation, before recipient CD4+CD25+CD127- cells were sorted. Several methods of expanding Tregs specific for an allogeneic donor were compared by TCRbeta repertoire sequencing in a few healthy controls. Antibodies distinguished recipient from donor cells when sorting primary belatacept mixed lymphocyte reaction cultures. TCRbeta sequencing was used in the study to identify donor-specific regulatory T cells before combined kidney and bone marrow transplantation, and the identified cells were then tracked after transplant. The paper's findings and limits, for the study overall: Biological reproducibility was not examined directly, but technical replication error appeared to be minimal. Expanding Tregs with activated donor B cells appeared to identify the most biologically relevant and donor-specific TCRbeta repertoire. The study was limited by small patient numbers, and the findings need validation in larger populations and under other immunosuppression protocols.

For TCRbeta CDR3 sequencing, genomic DNA was extracted from sorted cells using the QIAGEN DNeasy Blood and Tissue Kit. Through immunoSEQ, high-throughput TCRbeta CDR3 sequencing was done commercially, including PCR amplification with internal controls and bias correction. In the original analysis: Unique productive TCRbeta sequences were defined by CDR3 nucleotide sequence where primers matched, and otherwise by CDR3 amino acid sequence together with Vbeta and Jbeta genes. A sequence was defined as donor-reactive if the sequence was expanded at least 5-fold in CFSE-low cells compared with unstimulated cells and had a frequency of at least 0.01% in CFSE-low cells. Jensen-Shannon divergence calculated on the top 100 TCRbeta sequences ranked by frequency was used to measure repertoire divergence. For samples with multiple sequencing runs, sorting error was corrected in each run separately before the runs were combined. TCRdb carries this immuneACCESS record with in-frame sequences only. Its versions omit some clonotypes, under half of them owing to an unresolved V gene in the studies checked, with the rest unexplained. The DNA gave D and trimming, while V, J and clone size come from that table. This sample comprises about 44,000 clones, 95% of them detected only once. The top ten constitute 0.37% of the sample.

Blood from healthy controls was obtained either from healthy volunteers or as purchased buffy coats. Healthy control blood was processed by Ficoll density gradient to PBMCs and cryopreserved; patient PBMCs were collected before and after transplant. The germline V gene supplies CDR1 SGHVS and CDR2 FNYEAQ. V loses 5 bases, J loses 11 bases, and the germline ends lie 21 bases apart. The CDR3 has 14 amino acids, counting the end cysteine and phenylalanine. The sequence is cut down to CDR3 DNA, 42 bases in frame from base 1. The sequencing sample was made of Tregs from blood cultured with allogeneic cells. This sequence uses TRBV7-6 and TRBJ1-1; TRBD1 might be the D gene, on 6 matching bases. This TCR came from a human donor in good health. The CDR3 protein is CASSMGGPGGEAFF. DNA sequence: TGTGCCAGCAGCATGGGGGGCCCCGGGGGTGAGGCTTTCTTT. Beyond the CDR3, the reference TRBV7-6 and TRBJ1-1 genes provide the residues; the full variable domain reads: GAGVSQSPRYKVTKRGQDVALRCDPISGHVSLYWYRQALGQGPEFLTYFNYEAQQDKSGLPNDRFSAERPEGSISTLTIQRTEQRDSAMYRCASSMGGPGGEAFFGQGTRLTVV.